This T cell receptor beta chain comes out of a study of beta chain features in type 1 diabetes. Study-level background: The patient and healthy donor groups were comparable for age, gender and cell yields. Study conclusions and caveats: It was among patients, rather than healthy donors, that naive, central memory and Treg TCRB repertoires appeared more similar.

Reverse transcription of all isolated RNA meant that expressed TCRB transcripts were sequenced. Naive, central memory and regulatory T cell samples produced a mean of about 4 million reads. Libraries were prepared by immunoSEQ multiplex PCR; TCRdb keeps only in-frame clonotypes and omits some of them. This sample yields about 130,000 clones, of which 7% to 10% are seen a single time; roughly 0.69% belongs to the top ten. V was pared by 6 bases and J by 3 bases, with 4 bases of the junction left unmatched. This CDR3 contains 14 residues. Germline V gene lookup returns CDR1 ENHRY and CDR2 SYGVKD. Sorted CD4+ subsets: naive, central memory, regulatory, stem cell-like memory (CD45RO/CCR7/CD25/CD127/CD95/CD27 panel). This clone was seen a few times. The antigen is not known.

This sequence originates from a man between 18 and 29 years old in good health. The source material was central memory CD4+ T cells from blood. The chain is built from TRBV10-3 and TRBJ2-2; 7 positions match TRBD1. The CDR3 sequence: CAIRTGTDTGELFF. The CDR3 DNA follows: TGTGCCATCAGGACCGGGACAGACACCGGGGAGCTGTTTTTT.